The clone carrying this T cell receptor (beta chain) has more than one count but fewer than ten. This sample was taken from a study of T-cell memory formation after mild COVID-19. Study information: Clusters of TCRs were largely donor specific.

cDNA libraries for TCR alpha and TCR beta, carrying sample barcodes and UMIs, came from 5'RACE with constant-segment primers. One entry per CDR3 protein, called by TCRdb with MiXCR from the 5' RACE reads. In the table there are 80,000 to 90,000 distinct CDR3 sequences, more than 20% of which are singletons. Germline trimming cut 6 bases from V and 5 bases from J; bases unmatched to any gene: 10. The length of the CDR3 is 15 residues. The V gene's germline CDR1 is MNHNY and CDR2 SVGAGI (reference sequence). This chain connects TRBV6-6 to TRBJ2-1; 7 positions agree with TRBD2. The specimen sequenced was PBMCs or a T cell subset sorted from them (not recorded which). This receptor was identified in a man aged 18 to 35 who had mild COVID-19 (a few samples of this study predate the infection). Cell type and time point are not known. As DNA, the CDR3 is TGTGCCAGCAGCCCCTTCAGCGGGGACCACAATGAGCAGTTCTTC. This codes for CASSPFSGDHNEQFF.